This passage covers 12 T cell receptor beta chains from one sample sequenced in a study of identifying expanded T cells in peripheral blood. Profiled with immunoSEQ multiplex PCR; TCRdb holds only in-frame clones, not every one. The data contain roughly 86,000 clones, roughly 81% of them seen just once; the ten biggest clones take up around 4.5%. The sequenced sample consisted of blood. The receptors derive from a person between 18 and 75 years old in good health.

This rearrangement joins TRBV2 to TRBJ1-2; possibly TRBD1 for D (5 bases). The CDR3 is 11 residues long. Deletions cut 7 bases from V and 5 bases from J, with 8 bases between. Germline loops: CDR1 SNHLY, CDR2 FYNNEI. In nucleotides, the CDR3 is TGTGCCAGCAAACAGGAATATGGCTACACCTTC. The encoded protein is CASKQEYGYTF.

The V call is TRBV4-1, the J call TRBJ2-3, with 12 bases aligning to TRBD1. CDR3 length: 17 residues. The V and J ends lost 1 base and 4 bases, in that order; junction bases with no gene match: 6. Germline values: CDR1 MGHRA, CDR2 YSYEKL. CDR3 nucleotides: TGCGCCAGCAGCCAAGTGGGACAGGGGGCGAGTCCAGATACGCAGTATTTT. This encodes CASSQVGQGASPDTQYF.

The DNA of the CDR3 is TGTGCCAGTAGATACCGGACATTTCTGAACACTGAAGCTTTCTTT. Translating gives CASRYRTFLNTEAFF. The J gene is TRBJ1-1, the V gene TRBV19; D is perhaps TRBD1 (5 bases). V dropped 6 bases and J dropped 0 bases, with 14 bases sitting between them. This CDR3 comprises 15 residues. Germline V gives CDR1 LNHDA, CDR2 SQIVND (reference sequence).

This clone came up once. The chain recombines TRBV7-6 with TRBJ2-1, with a tentative D call TRBD1 (7 bases). The germline gives CDR1 SGHVS, CDR2 FNYEAQ. The CDR3 length is 15 residues. Trimming cost V 4 bases and J 1 base, with 11 bases left between them. The CDR3 region has the DNA TGTGCCAGCAGCTGGGGGGACAGTTCCTACAATGAGCAGTTCTTC. This codes for CASSWGDSSYNEQFF.

The chain joins TRBV7-2 to TRBJ1-2; D remains ambiguous. The length of the CDR3 is 12 residues. V lost 9 bases and J 4 bases, leaving 12 bases between the germline ends. Germline CDR1 is SGHTA and CDR2 is FQGNSA. The CDR3: CASLQVPYGYTF. Here the CDR3 DNA reads TGTGCCAGTCTTCAGGTCCCCTATGGCTACACCTTC. The whole variable domain, remainder taken from reference TRBV7-2 and TRBJ1-2, is GAGVSQSPSNKVTEKGKDVELRCDPISGHTALYWYRQSLGQGLEFLIYFQGNSAPDKSGLPSDRFSAERTGGSVSTLTIQRTQQEDSAVYLCASLQVPYGYTFGSGTRLTVV.

The chain carries TRBV11-2 and TRBJ1-2; 10 bases line up with TRBD1. The length of the CDR3 is 15 residues. J was trimmed by 5 bases and V by 3 bases; bases with no gene match: 6. The V gene's germline CDR1 is SGHAT and CDR2 FQNNGV. The CDR3 sequence is CASSFRPGQGYGYTF. CDR3 DNA sequence: TGTGCCAGCAGCTTTAGACCGGGACAGGGGTATGGCTACACCTTC.

This chain joins TRBV7-8 and TRBJ1-3, with D perhaps TRBD1 (6 bases). The V gene's germline CDR1 is SGHVS and CDR2 FQNEAQ. The V end lost 0 bases, the J end lost 4 bases, and 16 bases lay between the germline ends. The CDR3 runs 17 residues. CDR3 sequence: CASSLASPGVEGNTIYF. CDR3 DNA: TGTGCCAGCAGCTTAGCAAGCCCAGGGGTTGAGGGAAACACCATATATTTT.

V is TRBV7-9 and J is TRBJ1-1; maybe TRBD1 (5 bases). Trimming took 5 bases from V and 10 from J, leaving 11 bases between them. The CDR3 extends over 11 amino acids. Germline V lookup: CDR1 SEHNR, CDR2 FQNEAQ (reference sequence). CDR3 DNA: TGTGCCAGCAGCGGACAAATCGGAGCTTTCTTT. Residues: CASSGQIGAFF.

This clone was seen only once. The J gene is TRBJ2-1, the V gene TRBV7-9; tentative D call: TRBD2 (5 bases). CDR3 size: 13 residues. Trimming took off 1 base at V and 9 bases at J, with 10 bases between the two ends. The germline V gene has CDR1 SEHNR and CDR2 FQNEAQ (reference sequence). CDR3 protein: CASSLGRGFEQFF. The CDR3 nucleotides are TGTGCCAGCAGCTTAGGGAGAGGGTTTGAGCAGTTCTTC.

This clone has a single count. The J gene is TRBJ2-2, the V gene TRBV7-9; no reliable D call. The V gene's germline CDR1 is SEHNR and CDR2 FQNEAQ (reference sequence). The length of the CDR3 is 15 residues. Trimming took 3 bases from V and 4 from J, leaving 12 bases between them. The CDR3 reads CASSFLAVLTGELFF. The CDR3 DNA is TGTGCCAGCAGCTTCCTGGCAGTCCTCACCGGGGAGCTGTTTTTT.

The chain combines TRBV2 with TRBJ2-7, with TRBD2 as a possible D gene (5 bases). Trimming left V 7 bases short and J 6 bases short, with 19 bases between. The germline gives CDR1 SNHLY, CDR2 FYNNEI. The CDR3 runs 14 residues. CDR3 sequence reads: CASNPEGRFGEQYF. The CDR3 DNA follows: TGTGCCAGCAATCCCGAGGGAAGGTTTGGCGAGCAGTACTTC.

The V and J genes are TRBV11-2 and TRBJ1-5, with D maybe TRBD1 (5 bases). The CDR3 sequence is 14 residues long. V dropped 5 bases and J dropped 7 bases, with 15 bases sitting between them. The germline CDR1 and CDR2 sequences are SGHAT and FQNNGV. The CDR3 DNA follows: TGTGCCAGCAGCCAAAACCAGGGATCCCAGCCCCAGCATTTT. Amino acid sequence: CASSQNQGSQPQHF.